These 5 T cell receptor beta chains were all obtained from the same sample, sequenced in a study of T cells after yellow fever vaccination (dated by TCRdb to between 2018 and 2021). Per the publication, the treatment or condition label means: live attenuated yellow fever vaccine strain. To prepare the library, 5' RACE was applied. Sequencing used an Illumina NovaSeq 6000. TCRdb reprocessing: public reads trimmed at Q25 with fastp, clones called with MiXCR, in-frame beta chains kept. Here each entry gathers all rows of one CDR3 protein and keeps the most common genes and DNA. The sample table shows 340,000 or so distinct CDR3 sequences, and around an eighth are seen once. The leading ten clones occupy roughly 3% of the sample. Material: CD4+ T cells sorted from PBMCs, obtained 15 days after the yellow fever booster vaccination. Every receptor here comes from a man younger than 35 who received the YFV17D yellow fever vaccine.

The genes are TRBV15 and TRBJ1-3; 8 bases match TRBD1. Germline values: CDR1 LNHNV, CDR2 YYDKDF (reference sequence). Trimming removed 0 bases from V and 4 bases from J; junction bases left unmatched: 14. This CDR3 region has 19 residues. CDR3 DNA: TGTGCCACCAGCAGAGATGGGGGACAGGCCCTTGTCTCAGGAAACACCATATATTTT. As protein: CATSRDGGQALVSGNTIYF.

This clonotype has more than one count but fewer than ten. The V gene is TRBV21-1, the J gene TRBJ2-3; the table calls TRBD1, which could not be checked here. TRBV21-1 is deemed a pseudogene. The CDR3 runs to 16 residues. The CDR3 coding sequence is TGTGCCAGCAGCAAACTAGACAGGGATCGCACAGATACGCAGTATTTT. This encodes CASSKLDRDRTDTQYF.

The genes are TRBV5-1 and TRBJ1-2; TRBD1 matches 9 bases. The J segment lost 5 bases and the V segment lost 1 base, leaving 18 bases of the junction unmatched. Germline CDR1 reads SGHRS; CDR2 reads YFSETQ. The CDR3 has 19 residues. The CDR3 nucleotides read TGCGCCAGCAGCTTGTCGCAACCGGGACAGGGATACCCTTCATATGGCTACACCTTC. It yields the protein CASSLSQPGQGYPSYGYTF.

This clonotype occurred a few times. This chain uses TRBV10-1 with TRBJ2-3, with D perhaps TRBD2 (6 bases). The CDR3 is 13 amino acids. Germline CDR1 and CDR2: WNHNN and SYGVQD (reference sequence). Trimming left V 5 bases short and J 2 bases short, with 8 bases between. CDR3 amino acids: CASSRTNTDTQYF. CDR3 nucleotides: TGCGCCAGCAGTCGGACTAACACAGATACGCAGTATTTT.

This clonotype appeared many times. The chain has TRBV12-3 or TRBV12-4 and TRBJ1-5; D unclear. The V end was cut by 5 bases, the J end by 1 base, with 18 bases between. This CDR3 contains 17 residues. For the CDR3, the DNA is TGTGCCAGCAGTCCCCACAGACAAGTAAGGAGCAATCAGCCCCAGCATTTT. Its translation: CASSPHRQVRSNQPQHF.